Presented here are 3 T cell receptor beta chains from one specimen sequenced in a study of T-cell memory formation after mild COVID-19. TCRdb re-called the 5' RACE reads with MiXCR, one entry per CDR3 protein. This table has more than 400,000 distinct CDR3 sequences, 18% appearing once. The sequencing input was PBMCs or a T cell subset sorted from them (not recorded which). The receptors were sampled from an adult woman who had mild COVID-19 (a few samples of this study predate the infection). Cell type and time point are not known.

This clonotype showed up just a few times. The chain combines TRBV10-3 with TRBJ1-4; D might be TRBD1 (5 bases). The V and J ends lost 7 bases and 0 bases respectively, with 15 bases between them. The CDR3 is 16 amino acids. Per germline, CDR1 ENHRY and CDR2 SYGVKD. For the CDR3, the DNA is TGTGCCATCAATCGGGACTCCATCGCAACTAATGAAAAACTGTTTTTT. This gives the protein CAINRDSIATNEKLFF.

This clonotype has more than one count but fewer than ten. The chain couples TRBV24-1 to TRBJ2-3; 7 bases match TRBD1. CDR3 length equals 15 residues. V lost 0 bases, J lost 5 bases, and 4 bases stayed unmatched. The germline V gene has CDR1 KGHDR and CDR2 SFDVKD. This CDR3 is CATSDLFQGEDTQYF. CDR3 DNA: TGTGCCACCAGTGATTTGTTCCAGGGGGAAGATACGCAGTATTTT.

The chain employs TRBV6-6 and TRBJ2-3, with TRBD1 matching 7 bases. Germline V gene data show CDR1 as MNHNY and CDR2 as SVGAGI (reference sequence). The CDR3 totals 14 residues. V was clipped by 3 bases and J by 5 bases; unmatched bases: 5. The CDR3 sequence is CASSYHRGGDTQYF. CDR3 DNA: TGTGCCAGCAGTTATCACAGGGGTGGAGATACGCAGTATTTT.